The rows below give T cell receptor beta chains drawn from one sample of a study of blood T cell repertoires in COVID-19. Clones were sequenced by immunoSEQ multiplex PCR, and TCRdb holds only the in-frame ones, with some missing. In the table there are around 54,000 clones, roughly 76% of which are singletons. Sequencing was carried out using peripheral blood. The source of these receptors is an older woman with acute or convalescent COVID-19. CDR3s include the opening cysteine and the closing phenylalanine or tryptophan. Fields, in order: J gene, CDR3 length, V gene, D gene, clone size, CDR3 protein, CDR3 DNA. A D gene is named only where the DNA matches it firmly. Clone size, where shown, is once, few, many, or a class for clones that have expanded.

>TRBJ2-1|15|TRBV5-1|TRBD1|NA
CASSAGQGSYNEQFF
TGCGCCAGCAGCGCCGGACAGGGGTCCTACAATGAGCAGTTCTTC
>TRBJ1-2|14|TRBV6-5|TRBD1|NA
CASREDRGLRGYTF
TGTGCCAGCAGGGAGGACAGGGGGCTACGTGGCTACACCTTC
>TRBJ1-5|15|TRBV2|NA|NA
CASRYGGTGNQPQHF
TGTGCCAGCAGGTACGGGGGAACTGGCAATCAGCCCCAGCATTTT
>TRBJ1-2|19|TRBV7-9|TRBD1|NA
CASSSSLGPRTGFRGGYTF
TGTGCCAGCAGTTCCTCCCTTGGGCCCCGGACAGGGTTCCGCGGGGGCTACACCTTC
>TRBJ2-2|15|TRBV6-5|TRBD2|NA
CASSRTSGSTGELFF
TGTGCCAGCAGCCGGACTAGCGGGAGCACCGGGGAGCTGTTTTTT
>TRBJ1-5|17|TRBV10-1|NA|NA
CASSEFRTSYSNQPQHF
TGCGCCAGCAGTGAATTCAGGACAAGTTATAGCAATCAGCCCCAGCATTTT
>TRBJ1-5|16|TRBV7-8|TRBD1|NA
CASSADRGRSGQPQHF
TGTGCCAGCAGCGCAGACAGGGGAAGGAGCGGTCAGCCCCAGCATTTT
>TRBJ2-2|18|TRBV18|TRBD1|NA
CASSPTDINRGHTGELFF
TGTGCCAGCTCACCGACCGACATAAACAGGGGCCACACCGGGGAGCTGTTTTTT
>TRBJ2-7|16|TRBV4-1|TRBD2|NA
CASSQARLAGDHEQYF
TGCGCCAGCAGCCAAGCCAGACTAGCGGGAGACCACGAGCAGTACTTC
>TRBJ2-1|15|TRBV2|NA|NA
CASLLTSLPYNEQFF
TGTGCCAGCCTTCTGACTAGTCTCCCCTACAATGAGCAGTTCTTC
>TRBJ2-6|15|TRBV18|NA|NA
CASSPGDSGANVLTF
TGTGCCAGCTCACCGGGCGACTCTGGGGCCAACGTCCTGACTTTC
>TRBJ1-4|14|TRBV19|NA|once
CASSIGASNEKLFF
TGTGCCAGTAGTATAGGAGCGTCTAATGAAAAACTGTTTTTT
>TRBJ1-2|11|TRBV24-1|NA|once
CATSDSGGYTF
TGTGCCACCAGTGACTCCGGTGGCTACACCTTC
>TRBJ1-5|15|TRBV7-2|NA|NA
CASSLVFSSNQPQHF
TGTGCCAGCAGCTTAGTATTTAGTAGCAATCAGCCCCAGCATTTT
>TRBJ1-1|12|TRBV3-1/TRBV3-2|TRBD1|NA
CASSRTGVEAFF
TGTGCCAGCAGTCGTACAGGGGTTGAAGCTTTCTTT
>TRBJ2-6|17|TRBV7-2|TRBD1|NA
CASSRSSRGTGANVLTF
TGTGCCAGCAGCAGAAGCTCCAGGGGGACTGGGGCCAACGTCCTGACTTTC
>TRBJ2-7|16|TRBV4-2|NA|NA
CASSHPSRGSSYEQYF
TGTGCCAGCAGCCACCCCTCACGGGGTAGCTCCTACGAGCAGTACTTC
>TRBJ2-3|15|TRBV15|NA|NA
CATSRRRTSTDTQYF
TGTGCCACCAGCAGACGGAGAACTAGCACAGATACGCAGTATTTT
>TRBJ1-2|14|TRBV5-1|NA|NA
CASSLDGTNYGYTF
TGCGCCAGCAGCTTGGACGGTACGAACTATGGCTACACCTTC
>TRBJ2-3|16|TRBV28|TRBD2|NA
CASSLYLAGLTDTQYF
TGTGCCAGCAGTTTATATCTAGCGGGGCTAACAGATACGCAGTATTTT
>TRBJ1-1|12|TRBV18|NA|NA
CASSHNPRVTFF
TGTGCCAGCTCACATAATCCCAGGGTGACTTTCTTT
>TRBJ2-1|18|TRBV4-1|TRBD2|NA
CASSQGLAGLLFYNEQFF
TGCGCCAGCAGCCAAGGACTAGCGGGACTTCTATTCTACAATGAGCAGTTCTTC
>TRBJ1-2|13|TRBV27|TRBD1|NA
CASRWTGGDGYTF
TGTGCCAGCAGGTGGACAGGGGGCGATGGCTACACCTTC
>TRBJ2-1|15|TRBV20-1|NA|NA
CSASASTVAYNEQFF
TGCAGTGCTAGTGCCTCGACAGTAGCCTACAATGAGCAGTTCTTC
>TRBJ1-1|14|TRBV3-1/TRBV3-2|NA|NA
CASSQGGGNTEAFF
TGTGCCAGCAGCCAAGGAGGGGGAAACACTGAAGCTTTCTTT
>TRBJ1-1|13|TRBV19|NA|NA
CASYPNSGPLAFF
TGTGCCAGTTACCCGAACAGTGGCCCGCTGGCTTTCTTT
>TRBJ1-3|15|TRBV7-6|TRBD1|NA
CASSSSGTGAVTIYF
TGTGCCAGCAGCTCATCCGGGACAGGGGCTGTCACCATATATTTT
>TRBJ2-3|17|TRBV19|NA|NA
CASSIVGRGRVADTQYF
TGTGCCAGTAGTATAGTGGGGCGGGGACGGGTAGCGGATACGCAGTATTTT
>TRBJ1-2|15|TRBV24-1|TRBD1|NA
CATSDPGQKDYGYTF
TGTGCCACCAGTGACCCGGGACAGAAAGACTATGGCTACACCTTC
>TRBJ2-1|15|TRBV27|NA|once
CASSPAGGSYNEQFF
TGTGCCAGCAGCCCTGCTGGGGGGTCCTACAATGAGCAGTTCTTC
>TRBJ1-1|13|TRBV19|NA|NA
CASTSLVSETAFF
TGTGCCAGTACCTCTTTGGTATCGGAGACGGCTTTCTTT
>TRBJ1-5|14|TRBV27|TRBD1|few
CASARGQGSQPQHF
TGTGCCAGCGCTAGGGGGCAGGGTAGTCAGCCCCAGCATTTT
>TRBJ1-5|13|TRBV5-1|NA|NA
CASSLAANQPQHF
TGCGCCAGCAGCTTGGCAGCGAATCAGCCCCAGCATTTT
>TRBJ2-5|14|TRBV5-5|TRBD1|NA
CASSAQGKLETQYF
TGTGCCAGCAGCGCACAGGGGAAATTAGAGACCCAGTACTTC
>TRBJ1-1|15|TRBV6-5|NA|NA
CASSDSSSPGVEAFF
TGTGCCAGCAGTGACTCCAGTTCCCCGGGGGTTGAAGCTTTCTTT
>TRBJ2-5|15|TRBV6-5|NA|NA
CASSPGRDGGRGQYF
TGTGCCAGCAGCCCCGGCCGGGATGGGGGCAGGGGCCAGTACTTC
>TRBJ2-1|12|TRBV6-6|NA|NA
CASNKQATEQFF
TGTGCCAGCAACAAACAGGCGACTGAGCAGTTCTTC
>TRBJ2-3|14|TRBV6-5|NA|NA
CATLGGYSTDTQYF
TGTGCCACCCTGGGGGGATATAGCACAGATACGCAGTATTTT
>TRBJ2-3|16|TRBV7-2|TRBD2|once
CASGGAGGRVLDTQYF
TGTGCCAGCGGAGGAGCGGGGGGACGGGTCTTGGATACGCAGTATTTT
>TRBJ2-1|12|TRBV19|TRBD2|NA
CASTTGGNEQFF
TGTGCCAGTACCACGGGGGGCAATGAGCAGTTCTTC
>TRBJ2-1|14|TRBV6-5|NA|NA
CASSGQRLRDEQFF
TGTGCCAGCTCAGGACAGCGCCTTCGGGATGAGCAGTTCTTC
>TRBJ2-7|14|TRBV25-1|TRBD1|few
CASSSTGGSYEQYF
TGTGCCAGCAGCAGCACAGGGGGGTCCTACGAGCAGTACTTC
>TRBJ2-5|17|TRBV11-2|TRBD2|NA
CASSLDMASGSRETQYF
TGTGCCAGCAGCTTAGATATGGCTAGCGGGAGTCGAGAGACCCAGTACTTC
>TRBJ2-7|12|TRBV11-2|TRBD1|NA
CASGTVSYEQYF
TGTGCCAGCGGGACAGTCTCCTACGAGCAGTACTTC
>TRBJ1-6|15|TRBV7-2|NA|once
CASSGPEGGRSPLHF
TGTGCCAGCAGCGGACCGGAGGGCGGACGGTCACCCCTCCACTTT
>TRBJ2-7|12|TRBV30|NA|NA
CAWSGGRYEQYF
TGTGCCTGGAGTGGGGGCAGATACGAGCAGTACTTC
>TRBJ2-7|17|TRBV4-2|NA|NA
CASSQDRPGARGYEQYF
TGTGCCAGCAGCCAAGACCGCCCCGGTGCCAGGGGATACGAGCAGTACTTC
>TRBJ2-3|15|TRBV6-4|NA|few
CASSDSTRATDTQYF
TGTGCCAGCAGTGACTCGACCAGGGCCACAGATACGCAGTATTTT
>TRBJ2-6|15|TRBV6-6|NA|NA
CASSLGQSGANVLTF
TGTGCCAGCAGCCTCGGACAGTCTGGGGCCAACGTCCTGACTTTC
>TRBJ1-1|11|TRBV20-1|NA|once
CSVVRDTEAFF
TGCAGTGTAGTCAGGGACACTGAAGCTTTCTTT
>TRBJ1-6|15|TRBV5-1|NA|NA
CASSLRQAKNSPLHF
TGCGCCAGCAGCTTGCGGCAGGCGAAAAATTCACCCCTCCACTTT
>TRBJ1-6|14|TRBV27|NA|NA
CASSRTGSLAPLHF
TGTGCCAGCAGCCGTACAGGGTCCCTGGCACCCCTCCACTTT